This TCR beta chain was recorded in a study of blood T cell repertoires in COVID-19. Study summary: The analysed material was cDNA or gDNA that came from T cells, B-cell-depleted T cells, or PBMCs.

Of note for this clone: In the same sample, other DNA sequences code for this CDR3.

V was shortened by 0 bases and J by 0 bases, with 12 bases between the two germline ends. The germline V gene encodes CDR1 GTSNPN and CDR2 SVGIG (reference sequence). This CDR3 spans 17 amino acids. Sequencing used immunoSEQ multiplex PCR; TCRdb keeps in-frame clones, though not all of them. The data show some 190,000 clones, with 70% to 90% seen just once and around 3% held by the top ten. This chain links TRBV30 with TRBJ1-6; the D is unclear. Sample: peripheral blood. The sequence was collected from a man aged 55 to 70 with acute or convalescent COVID-19. CDR3 DNA: TGTGCCTGGAGTGTACGCGGGGTTAGCTCCTATAATTCACCCCTCCACTTT. It codes for CAWSVRGVSSYNSPLHF.